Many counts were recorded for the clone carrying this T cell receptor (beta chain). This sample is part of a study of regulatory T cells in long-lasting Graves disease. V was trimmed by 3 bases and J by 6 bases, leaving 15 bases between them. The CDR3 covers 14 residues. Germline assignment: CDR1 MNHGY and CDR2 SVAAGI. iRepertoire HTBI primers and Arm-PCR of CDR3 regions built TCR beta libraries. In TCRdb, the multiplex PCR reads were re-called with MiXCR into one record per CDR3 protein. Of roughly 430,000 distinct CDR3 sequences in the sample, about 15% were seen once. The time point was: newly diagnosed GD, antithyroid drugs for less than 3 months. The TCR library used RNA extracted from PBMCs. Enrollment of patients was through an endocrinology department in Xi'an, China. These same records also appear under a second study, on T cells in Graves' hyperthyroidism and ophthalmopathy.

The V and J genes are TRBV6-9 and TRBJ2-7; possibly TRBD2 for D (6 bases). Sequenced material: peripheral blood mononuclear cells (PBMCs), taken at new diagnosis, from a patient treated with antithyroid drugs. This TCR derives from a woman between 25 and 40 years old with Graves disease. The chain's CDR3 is CASSYHITSFEQYF. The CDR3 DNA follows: TGTGCCAGCAGTTACCATATCACTAGCTTCGAGCAGTACTTC.